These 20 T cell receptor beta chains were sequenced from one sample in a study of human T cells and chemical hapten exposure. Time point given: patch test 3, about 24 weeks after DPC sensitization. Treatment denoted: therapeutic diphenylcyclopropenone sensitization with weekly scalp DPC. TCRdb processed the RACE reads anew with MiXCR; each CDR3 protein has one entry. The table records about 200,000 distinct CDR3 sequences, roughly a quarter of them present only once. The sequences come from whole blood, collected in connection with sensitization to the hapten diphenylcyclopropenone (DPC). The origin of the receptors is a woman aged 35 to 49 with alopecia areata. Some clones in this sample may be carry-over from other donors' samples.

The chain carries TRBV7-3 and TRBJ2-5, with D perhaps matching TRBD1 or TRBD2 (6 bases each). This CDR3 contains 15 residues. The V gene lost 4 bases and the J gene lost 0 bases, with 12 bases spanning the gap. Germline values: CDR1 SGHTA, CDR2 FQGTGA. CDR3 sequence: CASSWGGTHQETQYF. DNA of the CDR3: TGTGCCAGCAGCTGGGGCGGGACACACCAAGAGACCCAGTACTTC. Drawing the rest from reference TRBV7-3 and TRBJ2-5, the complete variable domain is GAGVSQTPSNKVTEKGKYVELRCDPISGHTALYWYRQSLGQGPEFLIYFQGTGAADDSGLPNDRFFAVRPEGSVSTLKIQRTERGDSAVYLCASSWGGTHQETQYFGPGTRLLVL.

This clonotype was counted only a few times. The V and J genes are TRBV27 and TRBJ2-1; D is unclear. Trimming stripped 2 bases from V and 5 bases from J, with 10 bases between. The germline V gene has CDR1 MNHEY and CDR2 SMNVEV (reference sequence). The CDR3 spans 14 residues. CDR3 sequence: CASSLTPSHNEQFF. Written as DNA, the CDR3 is TGTGCCAGCAGTTTAACCCCGTCCCACAATGAGCAGTTCTTC.

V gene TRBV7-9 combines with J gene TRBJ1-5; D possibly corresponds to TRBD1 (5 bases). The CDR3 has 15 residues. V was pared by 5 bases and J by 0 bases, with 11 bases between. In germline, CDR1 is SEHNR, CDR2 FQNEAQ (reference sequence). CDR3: CASSIGDLSNQPQHF. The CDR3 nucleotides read TGTGCCAGCAGCATAGGGGACCTTAGCAATCAGCCCCAGCATTTT. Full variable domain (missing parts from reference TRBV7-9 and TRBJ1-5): DTGVSQNPRHKITKRGQNVTFRCDPISEHNRLYWYRQTLGQGPEFLTYFQNEAQLEKSRLLSDRFSAERPKGSFSTLEIQRTEQGDSAMYLCASSIGDLSNQPQHFGDGTRLSIL.

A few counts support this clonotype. As DNA, the CDR3 is TGTGCCTGGAGTCCCACATCGAGTTTCTCCTACGAGCAGTACTTC. As protein: CAWSPTSSFSYEQYF. V and J are TRBV30 and TRBJ2-7, with D unclear. Trimming removed 2 bases from V and 0 bases from J, with 14 bases in between. From germline, CDR1 is GTSNPN and CDR2 SVGIG (reference sequence). This CDR3 has 15 residues.

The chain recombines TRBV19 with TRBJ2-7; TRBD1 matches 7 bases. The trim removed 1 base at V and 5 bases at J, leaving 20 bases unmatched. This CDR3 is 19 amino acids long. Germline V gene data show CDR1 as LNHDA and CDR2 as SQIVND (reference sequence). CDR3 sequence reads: CASSIGGGRQGLYSDEQYF. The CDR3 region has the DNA TGTGCCAGTAGTATAGGAGGGGGCCGGCAGGGGCTTTATTCGGACGAGCAGTACTTC.

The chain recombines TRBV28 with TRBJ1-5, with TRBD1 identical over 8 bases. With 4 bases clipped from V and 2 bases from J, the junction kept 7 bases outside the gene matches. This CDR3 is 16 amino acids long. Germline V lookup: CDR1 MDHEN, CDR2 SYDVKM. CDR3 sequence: CASSSDRGEGNQPQHF. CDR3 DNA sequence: TGTGCCAGCAGTTCAGACAGGGGTGAGGGCAATCAGCCCCAGCATTTT. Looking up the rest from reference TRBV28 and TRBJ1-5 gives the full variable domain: DVKVTQSSRYLVKRTGEKVFLECVQDMDHENMFWYRQDPGLGLRLIYFSYDVKMKEKGDIPEGYSVSREKKERFSLILESASTNQTSMYLCASSSDRGEGNQPQHFGDGTRLSIL.

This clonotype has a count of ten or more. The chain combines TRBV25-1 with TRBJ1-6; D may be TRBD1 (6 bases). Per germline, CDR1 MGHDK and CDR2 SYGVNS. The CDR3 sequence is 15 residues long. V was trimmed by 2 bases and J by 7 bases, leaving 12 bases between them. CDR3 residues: CASSEIGQRNSPLHF. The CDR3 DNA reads TGTGCCAGCAGTGAAATAGGACAGCGGAATTCACCCCTCCACTTT.

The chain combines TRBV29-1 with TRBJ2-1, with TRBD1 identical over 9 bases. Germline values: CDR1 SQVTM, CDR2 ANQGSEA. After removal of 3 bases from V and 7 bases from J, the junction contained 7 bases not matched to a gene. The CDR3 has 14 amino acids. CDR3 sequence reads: CSVETQGARNEQFF. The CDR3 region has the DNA TGCAGCGTTGAGACACAGGGGGCTCGTAATGAGCAGTTCTTC.

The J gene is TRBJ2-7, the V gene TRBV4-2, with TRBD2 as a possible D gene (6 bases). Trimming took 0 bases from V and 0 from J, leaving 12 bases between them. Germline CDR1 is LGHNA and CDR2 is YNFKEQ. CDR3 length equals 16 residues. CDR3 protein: CASSQELSGSSYEQYF. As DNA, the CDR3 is TGTGCCAGCAGCCAAGAATTGAGCGGGTCCTCCTACGAGCAGTACTTC.

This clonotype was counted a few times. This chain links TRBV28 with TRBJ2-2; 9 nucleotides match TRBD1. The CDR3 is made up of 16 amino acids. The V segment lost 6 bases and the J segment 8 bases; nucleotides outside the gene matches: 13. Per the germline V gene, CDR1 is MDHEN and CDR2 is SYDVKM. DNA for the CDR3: TGTGCCAGCAGAGATTCCCCGGGACAGGGATCTGGGGAGCTGTTTTTT. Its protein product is CASRDSPGQGSGELFF.

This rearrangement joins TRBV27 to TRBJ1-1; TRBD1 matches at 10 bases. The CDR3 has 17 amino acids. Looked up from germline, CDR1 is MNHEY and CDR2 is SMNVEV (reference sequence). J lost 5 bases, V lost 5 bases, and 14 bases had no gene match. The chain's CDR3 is CASSADRGRVSGTEAFF. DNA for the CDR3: TGTGCCAGCAGTGCCGACAGGGGGCGAGTTTCGGGGACTGAAGCTTTCTTT.

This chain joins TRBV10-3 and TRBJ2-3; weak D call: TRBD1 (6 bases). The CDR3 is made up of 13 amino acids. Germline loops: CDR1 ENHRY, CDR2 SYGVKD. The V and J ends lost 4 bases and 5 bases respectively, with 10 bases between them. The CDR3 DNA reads TGTGCCATCAGTGGGGGGCGTGAAGATACGCAGTATTTT. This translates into CAISGGREDTQYF.

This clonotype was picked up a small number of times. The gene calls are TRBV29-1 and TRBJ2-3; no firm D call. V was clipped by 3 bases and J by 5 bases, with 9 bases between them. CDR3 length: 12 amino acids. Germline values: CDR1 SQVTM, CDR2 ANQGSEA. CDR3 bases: TGCAGCGTTGAGAAGGGCGGAGATACGCAGTATTTT. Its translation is CSVEKGGDTQYF.

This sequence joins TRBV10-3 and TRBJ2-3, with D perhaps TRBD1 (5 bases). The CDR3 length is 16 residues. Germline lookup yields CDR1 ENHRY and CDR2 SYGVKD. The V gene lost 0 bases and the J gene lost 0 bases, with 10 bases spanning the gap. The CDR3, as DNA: TGTGCCATCAGTGAGTCTCGGACAACTAGCACAGATACGCAGTATTTT. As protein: CAISESRTTSTDTQYF.

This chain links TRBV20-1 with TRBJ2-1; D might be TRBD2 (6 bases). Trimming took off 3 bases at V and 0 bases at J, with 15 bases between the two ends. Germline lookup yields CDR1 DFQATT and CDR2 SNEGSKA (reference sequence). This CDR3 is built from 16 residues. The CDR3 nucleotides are TGCAGTGCTAGTTTGGGGGGTCAGAGCTCCTACAATGAGCAGTTCTTC. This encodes CSASLGGQSSYNEQFF.

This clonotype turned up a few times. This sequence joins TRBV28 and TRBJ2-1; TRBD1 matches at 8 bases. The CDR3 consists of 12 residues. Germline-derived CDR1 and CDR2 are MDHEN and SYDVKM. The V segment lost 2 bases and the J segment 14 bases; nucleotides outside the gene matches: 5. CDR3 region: CASSLMYRGEFF. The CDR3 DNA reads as TGTGCCAGCAGTTTAATGTACAGGGGGGAGTTCTTC.

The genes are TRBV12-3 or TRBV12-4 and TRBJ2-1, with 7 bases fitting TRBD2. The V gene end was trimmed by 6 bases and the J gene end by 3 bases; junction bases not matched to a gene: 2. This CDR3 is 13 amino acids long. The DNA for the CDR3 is TGTGCCAGCAGCCTAGCGGACTACAATGAGCAGTTCTTC. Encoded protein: CASSLADYNEQFF.

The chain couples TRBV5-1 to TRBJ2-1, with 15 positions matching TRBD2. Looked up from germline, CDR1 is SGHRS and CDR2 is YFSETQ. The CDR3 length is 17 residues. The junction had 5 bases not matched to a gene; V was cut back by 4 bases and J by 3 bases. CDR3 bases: TGCGCCAGCAGCATCGGACTAGCGGGAGGGCTCTACAATGAGCAGTTCTTC. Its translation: CASSIGLAGGLYNEQFF.

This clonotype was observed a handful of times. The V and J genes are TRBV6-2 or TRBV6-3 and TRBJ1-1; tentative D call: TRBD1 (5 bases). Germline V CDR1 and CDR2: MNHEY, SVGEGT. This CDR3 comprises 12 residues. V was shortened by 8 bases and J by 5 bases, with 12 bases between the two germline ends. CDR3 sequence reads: CASAAGLTEAFF. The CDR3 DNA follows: TGTGCCAGCGCCGCAGGGTTGACTGAAGCTTTCTTT.

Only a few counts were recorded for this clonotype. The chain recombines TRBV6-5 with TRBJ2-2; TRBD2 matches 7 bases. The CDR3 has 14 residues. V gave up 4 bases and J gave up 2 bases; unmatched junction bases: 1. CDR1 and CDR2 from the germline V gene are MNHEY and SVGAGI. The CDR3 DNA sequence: TGTGCCAGCAGTTCAGCGGGAAACACCGGGGAGCTGTTTTTT. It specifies CASSSAGNTGELFF.